The 10 T cell receptor beta chains listed next were all sequenced from one sample in a study of tumor and adjacent non-tumor tissue in lung cancer. The template was RNA from unsorted bulk tissue. More than 3 cm separated this lung sample from the edge of the tumor. The library came from three nested PCR rounds adapted from ARM-PCR protocols. Each CDR3 protein gets one entry after TCRdb re-called the multiplex PCR reads with MiXCR. The table lists about 43,000 distinct CDR3 sequences, roughly 60% of them singletons. The specimen was distant non-tumor lung tissue. The origin of the receptors is a man between 45 and 60 years old with non-small cell lung cancer.

To note about this clonotype: The germline gene is not matched at one end of the junction; a read error may be the cause. This chain joins TRBV4-2 and TRBJ1-6; possible D gene TRBD1, 6 bases. Germline V gene lookup returns CDR1 LGHNA and CDR2 YNFKEQ. CDR3 length equals 16 residues. The CDR3, as DNA: TGTGCCAGCAGCCTCGGTCCGAGGGGGTCGAATTCACCACTCCACTTT. Translating gives CASSLGPRGSNSPLHF.

About this clonotype: The final CDR3 position lacks the conserved phenylalanine or tryptophan, pointing to a likely read error. Because the CDR3's place on the DNA is in doubt, the DNA is left out and the CDR3 is given as listed by TCRdb. This chain uses TRBV4-2 with TRBJ1-6; the listed D gene, TRBD1, was not tested against the DNA. Germline values: CDR1 LGHNA, CDR2 YNFKEQ. The CDR3 is 16 residues long, counting both termini. The CDR3 spells CASSLGLRGSNSPPHI.

In this sample, this clonotype turned up once. Since the CDR3 does not end with the conserved phenylalanine or tryptophan, this likely comes from a read error. The CDR3 DNA reads TGCAGTGCTTATCCTAGCAGACACAATGAGCAGTTCTTA. Translating gives CSAYPSRHNEQFL. This chain uses TRBV20-1 with TRBJ2-1, with TRBD2 as a possible D gene (5 bases). There are 13 residues in the CDR3. V was clipped by 5 bases and J by 5 bases, with 13 bases between them. In germline, CDR1 is DFQATT, CDR2 SNEGSKA (reference sequence).

The CDR3 loop reads CSARKGRVVGDTQYF. The CDR3, as DNA: TGCAGTGCTAGAAAGGGACGTGTTGTGGGAGATACGCAGTATTTT. V gene TRBV20-1 combines with J gene TRBJ2-3; D may be TRBD1 or TRBD2 (5 bases each). Trimming pared 2 bases from V and 5 bases from J, leaving 17 bases between. This CDR3 region has 15 residues. CDR1 DFQATT and CDR2 SNEGSKA come from the germline V gene (reference sequence).

This clonotype was seen at least ten times. This sequence joins TRBV28 and TRBJ1-5; D is uncertain. Trimming took 1 base from V and 6 from J, leaving 13 bases between them. The CDR3 contains 15 residues. The germline V gene encodes CDR1 MDHEN and CDR2 SYDVKM. This chain's CDR3 is CASSLSLGSRQPQHF. DNA for the CDR3: TGTGCCAGCAGTTTATCATTAGGGTCGCGTCAGCCCCAGCATTTT.

The chain carries TRBV12-3 or TRBV12-4 and TRBJ1-2; D gene uncertain. This CDR3 region has 13 residues. The germline V and J ends were trimmed by 5 bases and 7 bases, with 14 bases remaining between them. The CDR3 region has the DNA TGTGCCAGCAGTCTAGACCCCGGGCTTGGCTACACCTTC. Translating gives CASSLDPGLGYTF.

The chain carries TRBV6-2 or TRBV6-3 and TRBJ1-2; TRBD1 aligns across 9 bases. The germline V gene encodes CDR1 MNHEY and CDR2 SVGEGT. V was pared by 4 bases and J by 3 bases, with 6 bases of the junction left unmatched. This CDR3 has 15 amino acids. The CDR3 DNA is TGTGCCAGCAGTTGCTTAAGGACAGGGGACTATGGCTACACCTTC. Protein: CASSCLRTGDYGYTF.

In this sample, this clonotype turned up a few times. V usage is TRBV6-5 and J usage is TRBJ2-5, with TRBD1 as a possible D gene (5 bases). The CDR3 totals 14 residues. The V and J ends lost 10 bases and 4 bases respectively, with 19 bases between them. The germline V gene has CDR1 MNHEY and CDR2 SVGAGI. Here the CDR3 DNA reads TGTGCCACCAAAAAGGACACCAACCTAGAGACCCAGTACTTC. Translated, it gives CATKKDTNLETQYF.

Worth noting for this clonotype: This sequence may be a read error, since a much larger clone differs from it by one base. The chain couples TRBV6-2 or TRBV6-3 to TRBJ2-3; D unresolved. The CDR3 runs 16 residues. CDR1 is MNHEY and CDR2 is SVGEGT in the germline V gene. Written as DNA, the CDR3 is TGTCCCAGCAGTTACTCGAGCCCAGCTTACACAGATACGCAGTATTTT. Translated: CPSSYSSPAYTDTQYF.

The chain combines TRBV20-1 with TRBJ2-3; 7 nucleotides align to TRBD2. V dropped 6 bases and J dropped 1; count of bases not matched to a gene: 7. CDR1 is DFQATT and CDR2 is SNEGSKA in the germline V gene (reference sequence). The CDR3 covers 14 residues. For the CDR3, the DNA is TGCAGTGCCTCCGGGACTACTGGCACAGATACGCAGTATTTT. This codes for CSASGTTGTDTQYF.